What follows are 19 T cell receptor beta chains derived from one specimen sequenced in a study of T cells in Graves' hyperthyroidism and ophthalmopathy. The TCR beta CDR3 regions underwent amplification using RNA transcripts as the source. HTBI primers were the set used in a first-round RT-PCR of the TCR CDR3. TCRdb redid the calling of the multiplex PCR reads with MiXCR, one entry per CDR3 protein. This sample carries roughly 800,000 distinct CDR3 sequences, about two fifths of them seen once, and the ten largest clones take more than 7%. Sequencing was done on a sample of blood. The receptors shown here come from a man aged 18-30 years with Graves' hyperthyroidism.

This sequence joins TRBV25-1 and TRBJ1-5; possible D gene TRBD1, 5 bases. The CDR3 loop spans 14 amino acids. Germline values: CDR1 MGHDK, CDR2 SYGVNS. Trimming removed 4 bases from V and 4 bases from J, with 11 bases in between. The CDR3 sequence: CASSGGEWNQPQHF. In DNA, the CDR3 is TGTGCCAGCAGTGGGGGCGAATGGAATCAGCCCCAGCATTTT.

The V gene is TRBV27, the J gene TRBJ2-7, with 8 positions matching TRBD1. Trimming removed 6 bases from V and 2 bases from J; junction bases left unmatched: 6. Germline CDR1 is MNHEY and CDR2 is SMNVEV (reference sequence). The CDR3 runs to 14 residues. DNA for the CDR3: TGTGCCAGCAGCCAGGACAGGGTTACCTACGAGCAGTACTTC. This translates into CASSQDRVTYEQYF.

This clonotype occurred once. A read error is possible here, since a much larger clone lies one base away. The chain combines TRBV7-9 with TRBJ1-1; D gene ambiguous. This CDR3 contains 13 residues. The germline gives CDR1 SEHNR, CDR2 FQNEAQ (reference sequence). This CDR3 reads CVSAHRGETEAFF. The CDR3 DNA follows: TGTGTCAGCGCCCACCGTGGGGAAACTGAAGCTTTCTTT.

The rearrangement links TRBV15 to TRBJ1-4; 10 nucleotides match TRBD1. The length of the CDR3 is 16 residues. CDR1 and CDR2 from the germline V gene are LNHNV and YYDKDF (reference sequence). The trim removed 1 base at V and 8 bases at J, leaving 7 bases unmatched. CDR3 sequence reads: CATSRGGGTGEEKLFF. The CDR3 DNA sequence: TGTGCCACCAGCAGAGGCGGGGGGACAGGGGAGGAAAAACTGTTTTTT.

The chain carries TRBV19 and TRBJ2-2; TRBD1 matches at 12 bases. V lost 5 bases to trimming and J lost 10 bases; unmatched junction nucleotides: 11. Germline loops: CDR1 LNHDA, CDR2 SQIVND (reference sequence). This CDR3 is 16 amino acids long. The CDR3 sequence: CASSLHRDRGREELFF. For the CDR3, the DNA is TGTGCCAGTAGTTTACACCGGGACAGGGGGCGTGAGGAGCTGTTTTTT.

V is TRBV10-3 and J is TRBJ2-7; 9 bases align to TRBD2. Germline values: CDR1 ENHRY, CDR2 SYGVKD. J was trimmed by 2 bases and V by 10 bases; bases with no gene match: 15. The CDR3 extends over 16 amino acids. The CDR3 DNA reads as TGTGCCAGCAGCAAAACCCGACTAGCGGATACCTACGAGCAGTACTTC. It encodes CASSKTRLADTYEQYF.

This clonotype turned up a few times. V and J are TRBV6-6 and TRBJ1-1; D is ambiguous. Germline loops: CDR1 MNHNY, CDR2 SVGAGI (reference sequence). The CDR3 spans 14 residues. Trimming removed 5 bases at V and 1 base at J, with 11 bases between. The CDR3 DNA is TGTGCCAGCAGTCAATTTGCCCCGAACACTGAAGCTTTCTTT. The encoded protein is CASSQFAPNTEAFF.

This clonotype was recorded once. The V and J genes are TRBV6-6 and TRBJ1-5; TRBD1 matches at 7 bases. V lost 6 bases, J lost 6 bases, and 11 bases stayed unmatched. The length of the CDR3 is 15 residues. CDR1 and CDR2 from the germline V gene are MNHNY and SVGAGI (reference sequence). Written as DNA, the CDR3 is TGTGCCAGCAGACCAGGGGGAACGGGCAGTCAGCCCCAGCATTTT. This gives the protein CASRPGGTGSQPQHF.

The chain uses TRBV5-5 and TRBJ1-5; 9 positions match TRBD1. The CDR3 contains 15 residues. V lost 2 bases, J lost 7 bases, and 7 bases stayed unmatched. Germline V CDR1 and CDR2: SGHKS, YYEKEE (reference sequence). CDR3 in amino acids: CASSFPPDRGQPQHF. As DNA, the CDR3 is TGTGCCAGCAGCTTCCCCCCGGACAGGGGACAGCCCCAGCATTTT.

The chain carries TRBV7-9 and TRBJ2-5; TRBD2 matches 12 bases. Germline V gene data show CDR1 as SEHNR and CDR2 as FQNEAQ (reference sequence). The J segment lost 8 bases and the V segment lost 5 bases, leaving 3 bases of the junction unmatched. The length of the CDR3 is 13 residues. The CDR3 reads CASSRTSGVTQYF. The CDR3 region has the DNA TGTGCCAGCAGCCGGACTAGCGGGGTTACCCAGTACTTC.

The V call is TRBV14, the J call TRBJ2-5; perhaps TRBD2 as D (7 bases). The ends were cut back, 4 bases at V and 4 bases at J, with 19 bases in the middle. The CDR3 covers 16 residues. CDR1 is SGHDN and CDR2 is FVKESK in the germline V gene. This CDR3 is CASSLLRGALPETQYF. CDR3 in DNA: TGTGCCAGCAGCCTCCTCCGGGGGGCACTCCCAGAGACCCAGTACTTC.

The chain couples TRBV3-1 to TRBJ1-4; a possible D gene is TRBD1 (5 bases). This CDR3 has 15 residues. The germline V and J ends were trimmed by 4 bases and 6 bases, with 15 bases remaining between them. Germline loops: CDR1 LGHDT, CDR2 YNNKEL (reference sequence). Written as DNA, the CDR3 is TGTGCCAGCAGCCCTGAACTGGGACCTTATGAAAAACTGTTTTTT. It translates to CASSPELGPYEKLFF. Using reference TRBV3-1 and TRBJ1-4 for the parts outside the CDR3, the full variable domain is DTAVSQTPKYLVTQMGNDKSIKCEQNLGHDTMYWYKQDSKKFLKIMFSYNNKELIINETVPNRFSPKSPDKAHLNLHINSLELGDSAVYFCASSPELGPYEKLFFGSGTQLSVL.

The rearrangement links TRBV7-9 to TRBJ2-7; D might be TRBD2 (6 bases). The CDR3 runs to 14 residues. The germline V gene has CDR1 SEHNR and CDR2 FQNEAQ (reference sequence). Trimming removed 5 bases from V and 2 bases from J, with 13 bases in between. The CDR3 DNA follows: TGTGCCAGCAGCCAAGTTGCTAGCGCCTACGAGCAGTACTTC. Translation gives CASSQVASAYEQYF. Full variable domain (remainder filled in from reference TRBV7-9 and TRBJ2-7): DTGVSQNPRHKITKRGQNVTFRCDPISEHNRLYWYRQTLGQGPEFLTYFQNEAQLEKSRLLSDRFSAERPKGSFSTLEIQRTEQGDSAMYLCASSQVASAYEQYFGPGTRLTVT.

Comment on this clonotype: Relative to the germline gene, one junction end is altered; a read error may explain this. V usage is TRBV7-9 and J usage is TRBJ2-7, with TRBD2 as a possible D gene (5 bases). The CDR3 length is 14 residues. Germline values: CDR1 SEHNR, CDR2 FQNEAQ (reference sequence). CDR3 DNA sequence: TGCGCCAGCAGCCAAGCGGAATTATCCTACGAGCAGTACTTC. Protein: CASSQAELSYEQYF.

In its sample, this clonotype was seen many times. The chain carries TRBV19 and TRBJ2-2, with D unresolved. V lost 5 bases and J 8 bases, leaving 6 bases between the germline ends. Germline lookup yields CDR1 LNHDA and CDR2 SQIVND (reference sequence). The CDR3 runs 11 residues. The CDR3 nucleotides read TGTGCCAGTAGTCCCGGAGGGGAGCTGTTTTTT. This gives the protein CASSPGGELFF.

There are many counts of this clonotype. This chain uses TRBV7-2 with TRBJ2-7; possibly TRBD1 for D (5 bases). Between the trimmed V and J ends, which lost 8 bases and 5 bases, there was a span of 13 bases. Per the germline V gene, CDR1 is SGHTA and CDR2 is FQGNSA. CDR3 length: 12 amino acids. The CDR3 region is CASSGRANEQYF. DNA of the CDR3: TGTGCCAGCTCGGGCAGGGCCAACGAGCAGTACTTC.

This clonotype showed up just a few times. The chain carries TRBV7-2 and TRBJ1-5; 7 bases map to TRBD1. V lost 5 bases and J lost 4; bases outside the gene matches: 11. CDR3 length: 16 residues. The germline V gene encodes CDR1 SGHTA and CDR2 FQGNSA. Here the CDR3 reads CASSQPTGHENQPQHF. CDR3 DNA sequence: TGTGCCAGCAGCCAACCGACAGGGCATGAGAATCAGCCCCAGCATTTT.

The V and J genes are TRBV7-2 and TRBJ1-4, with D possibly TRBD1 on 5 matching bases. Trimming shortened V by 0 bases and J by 7 bases, and 12 bases separated the two germline ends. CDR3 length: 15 residues. Germline values: CDR1 SGHTA, CDR2 FQGNSA. The CDR3 DNA follows: TGTGCCAGCAGCTTAGCATCAGGGTGGGCTGAAAAACTGTTTTTT. Translated: CASSLASGWAEKLFF.

The chain couples TRBV5-6 to TRBJ1-2; tentative D call: TRBD1 (5 bases). Trimming cost V 0 bases and J 6 bases, with 15 bases left between them. The CDR3 is 15 amino acids. Germline V gives CDR1 SGHDT, CDR2 YYEEEE. CDR3 sequence (DNA): TGTGCCAGCAGCTTGGGGGACCCAGGTCTCGATGGCTACACCTTC. It encodes CASSLGDPGLDGYTF.